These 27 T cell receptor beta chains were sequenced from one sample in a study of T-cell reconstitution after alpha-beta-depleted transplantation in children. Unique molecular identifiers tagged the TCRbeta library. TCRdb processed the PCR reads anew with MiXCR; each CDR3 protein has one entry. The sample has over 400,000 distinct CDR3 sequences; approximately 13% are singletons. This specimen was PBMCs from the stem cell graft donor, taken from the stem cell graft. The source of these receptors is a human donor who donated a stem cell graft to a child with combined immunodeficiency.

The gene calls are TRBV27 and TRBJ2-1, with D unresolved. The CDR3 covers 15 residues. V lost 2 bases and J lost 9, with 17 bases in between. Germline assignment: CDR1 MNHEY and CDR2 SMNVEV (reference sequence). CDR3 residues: CASSLGRYKGGEQFF. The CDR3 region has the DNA TGTGCCAGCAGTTTAGGCAGGTATAAGGGTGGTGAGCAGTTCTTC.

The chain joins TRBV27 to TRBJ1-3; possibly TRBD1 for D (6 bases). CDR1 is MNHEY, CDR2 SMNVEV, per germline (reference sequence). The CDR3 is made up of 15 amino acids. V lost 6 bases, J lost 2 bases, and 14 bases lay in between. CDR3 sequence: CASRGGAFTGNTIYF. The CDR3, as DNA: TGTGCCAGCAGAGGGGGGGCATTCACTGGAAACACCATATATTTT.

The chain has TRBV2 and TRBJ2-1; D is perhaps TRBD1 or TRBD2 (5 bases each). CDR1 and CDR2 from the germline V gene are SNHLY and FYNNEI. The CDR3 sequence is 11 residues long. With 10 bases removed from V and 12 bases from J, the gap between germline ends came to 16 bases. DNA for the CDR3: TGTGCCACCCTAAACCGGGACCGGCAGTTCTTC. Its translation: CATLNRDRQFF. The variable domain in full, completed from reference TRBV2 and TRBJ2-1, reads EPEVTQTPSHQVTQMGQEVILRCVPISNHLYFYWYRQILGQKVEFLVSFYNNEISEKSEIFDDQFSVERPDGSNFTLKIRSTKLEDSAMYFCATLNRDRQFFGPGTRLTVL.

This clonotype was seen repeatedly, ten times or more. CDR3 sequence (DNA): TGTGCCAGCTGTACAGTTAGCACCGGGGAGCTGTTTTTT. It is translated as CASCTVSTGELFF. J is TRBJ2-2 and V is TRBV25-1; D ambiguous. The V gene lost 8 bases and the J gene lost 4 bases, with 11 bases spanning the gap. Germline V gene data show CDR1 as MGHDK and CDR2 as SYGVNS. The CDR3 is 13 amino acids.

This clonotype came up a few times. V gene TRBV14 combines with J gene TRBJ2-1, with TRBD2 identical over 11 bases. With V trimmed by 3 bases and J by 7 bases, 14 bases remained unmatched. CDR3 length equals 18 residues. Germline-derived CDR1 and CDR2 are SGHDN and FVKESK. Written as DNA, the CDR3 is TGTGCCAGCAGCCAGGACTTAGTTAGCGGGAGGGCCATTAATGAGCAGTTCTTC. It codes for CASSQDLVSGRAINEQFF.

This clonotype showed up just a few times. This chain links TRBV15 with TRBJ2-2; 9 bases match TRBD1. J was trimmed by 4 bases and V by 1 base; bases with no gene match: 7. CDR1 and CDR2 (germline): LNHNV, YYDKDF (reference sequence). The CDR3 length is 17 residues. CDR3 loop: CATSRGVGQGSTGELFF. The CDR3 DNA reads TGTGCCACCAGCAGAGGAGTGGGACAGGGTTCCACCGGGGAGCTGTTTTTT.

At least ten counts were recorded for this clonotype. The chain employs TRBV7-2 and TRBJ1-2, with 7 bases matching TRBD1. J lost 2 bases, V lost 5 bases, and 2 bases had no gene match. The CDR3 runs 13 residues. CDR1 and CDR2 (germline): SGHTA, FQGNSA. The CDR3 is CASSRDSNYGYTF. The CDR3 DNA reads TGTGCCAGCAGCCGGGACAGCAACTATGGCTACACCTTC. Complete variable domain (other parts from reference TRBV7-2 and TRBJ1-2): GAGVSQSPSNKVTEKGKDVELRCDPISGHTALYWYRQSLGQGLEFLIYFQGNSAPDKSGLPSDRFSAERTGGSVSTLTIQRTQQEDSAVYLCASSRDSNYGYTFGSGTRLTVV.

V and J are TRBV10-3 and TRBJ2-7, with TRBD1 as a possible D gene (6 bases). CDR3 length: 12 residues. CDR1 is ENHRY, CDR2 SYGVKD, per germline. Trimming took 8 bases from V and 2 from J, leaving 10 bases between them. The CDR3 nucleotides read TGTGCCATCGGGACACTTACCTACGAGCAGTACTTC. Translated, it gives CAIGTLTYEQYF.

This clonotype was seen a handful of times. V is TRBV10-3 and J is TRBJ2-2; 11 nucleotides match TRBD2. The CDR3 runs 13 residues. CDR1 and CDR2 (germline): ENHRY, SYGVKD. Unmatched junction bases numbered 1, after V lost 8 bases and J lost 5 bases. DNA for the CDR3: TGTGCCATCGCTAGCGGGGGGACCGGGGAGCTGTTTTTT. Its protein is CAIASGGTGELFF.

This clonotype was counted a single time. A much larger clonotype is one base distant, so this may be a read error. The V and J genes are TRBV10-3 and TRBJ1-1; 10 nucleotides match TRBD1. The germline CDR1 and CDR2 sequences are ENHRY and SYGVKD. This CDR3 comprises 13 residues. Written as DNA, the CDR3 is TGTGCCTTCAGGGACAGGGGGAACACTGAAGCTTTCTTT. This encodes CAFRDRGNTEAFF.

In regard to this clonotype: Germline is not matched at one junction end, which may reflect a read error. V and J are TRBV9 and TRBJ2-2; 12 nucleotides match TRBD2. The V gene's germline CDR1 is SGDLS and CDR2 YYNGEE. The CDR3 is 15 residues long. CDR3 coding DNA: TGTGCCAGCAGCGGGACTAGCGGGGCACGGGGGGGGCTGTTTTTT. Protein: CASSGTSGARGGLFF. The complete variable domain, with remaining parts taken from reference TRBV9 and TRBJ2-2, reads DSGVTQTPKHLITATGQRVTLRCSPRSGDLSVYWYQQSLDQGLQFLIQYYNGEERAKGNILERFSAQQFPDLHSELNLSSLELGDSALYFCASSGTSGARGGLFFGEGSRLTVL.

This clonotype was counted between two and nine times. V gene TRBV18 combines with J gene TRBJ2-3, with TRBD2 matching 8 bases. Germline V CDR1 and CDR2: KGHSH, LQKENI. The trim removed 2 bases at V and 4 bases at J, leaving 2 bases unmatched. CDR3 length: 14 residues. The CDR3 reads CASSPKGLADTQYF. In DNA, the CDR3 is TGTGCCAGCTCACCAAAGGGACTAGCAGATACGCAGTATTTT. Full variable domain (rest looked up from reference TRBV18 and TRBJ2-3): NAGVMQNPRHLVRRRGQEARLRCSPMKGHSHVYWYRQLPEEGLKFMVYLQKENIIDESGMPKERFSAEFPKEGPSILRIQQVVRGDSAAYFCASSPKGLADTQYFGPGTRLTVL.

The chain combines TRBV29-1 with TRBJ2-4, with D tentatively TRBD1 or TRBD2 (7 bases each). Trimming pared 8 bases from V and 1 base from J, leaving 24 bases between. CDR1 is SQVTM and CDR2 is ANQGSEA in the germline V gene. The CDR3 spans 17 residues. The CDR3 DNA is TGCAGCCCCGACCGGGGGGACAGCTGGTCTGCCAAAAACATTCAGTACTTC. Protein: CSPDRGDSWSAKNIQYF.

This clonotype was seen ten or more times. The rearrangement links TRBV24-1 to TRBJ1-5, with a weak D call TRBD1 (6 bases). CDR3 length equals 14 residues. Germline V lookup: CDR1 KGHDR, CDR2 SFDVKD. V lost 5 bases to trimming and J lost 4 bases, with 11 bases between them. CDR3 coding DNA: TGTGCCACCAGTGGATACAGGGTGAATCAGCCCCAGCATTTT. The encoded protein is CATSGYRVNQPQHF.

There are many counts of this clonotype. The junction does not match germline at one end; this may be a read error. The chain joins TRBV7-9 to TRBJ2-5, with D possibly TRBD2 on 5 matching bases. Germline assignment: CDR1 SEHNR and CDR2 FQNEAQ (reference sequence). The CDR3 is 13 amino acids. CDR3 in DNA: TGTGCCAGCAGTTTAGCGTACCAAGAGACCCAGTACTTC. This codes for CASSLAYQETQYF.

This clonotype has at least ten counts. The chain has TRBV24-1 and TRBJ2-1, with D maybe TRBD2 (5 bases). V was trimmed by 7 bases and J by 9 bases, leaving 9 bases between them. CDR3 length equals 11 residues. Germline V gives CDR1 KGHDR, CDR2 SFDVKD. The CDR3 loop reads CATRIEGEQFF. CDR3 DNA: TGTGCCACCAGGATCGAGGGTGAGCAGTTCTTC.

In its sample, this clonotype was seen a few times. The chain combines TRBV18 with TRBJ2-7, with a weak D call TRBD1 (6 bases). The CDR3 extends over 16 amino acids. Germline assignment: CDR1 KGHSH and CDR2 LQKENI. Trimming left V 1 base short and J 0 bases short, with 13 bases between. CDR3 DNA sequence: TGTGCCAGCTCACCACGAAGACAGGCAAGCTCCTACGAGCAGTACTTC. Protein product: CASSPRRQASSYEQYF.

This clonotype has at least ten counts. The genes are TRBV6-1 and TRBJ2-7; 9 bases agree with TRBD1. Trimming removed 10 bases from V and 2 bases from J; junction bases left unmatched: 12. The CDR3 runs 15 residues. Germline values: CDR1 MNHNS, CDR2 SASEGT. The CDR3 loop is CAMTQGQGPTYEQYF. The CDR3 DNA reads TGTGCCATGACACAGGGACAGGGACCTACCTACGAGCAGTACTTC.

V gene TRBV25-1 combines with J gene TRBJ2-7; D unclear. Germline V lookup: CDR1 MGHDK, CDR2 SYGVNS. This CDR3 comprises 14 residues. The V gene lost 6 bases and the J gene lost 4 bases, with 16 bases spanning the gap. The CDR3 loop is CASSLGKRHYEQYF. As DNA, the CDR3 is TGTGCCAGCAGCTTGGGGAAACGCCATTACGAGCAGTACTTC.

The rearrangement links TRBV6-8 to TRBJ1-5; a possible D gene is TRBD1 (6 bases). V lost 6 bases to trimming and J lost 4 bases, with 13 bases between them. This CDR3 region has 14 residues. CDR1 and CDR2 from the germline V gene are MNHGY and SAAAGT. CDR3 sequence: CASSLGTQNQPQHF. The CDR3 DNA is TGTGCCAGCAGCCTCGGGACACAAAATCAGCCCCAGCATTTT.

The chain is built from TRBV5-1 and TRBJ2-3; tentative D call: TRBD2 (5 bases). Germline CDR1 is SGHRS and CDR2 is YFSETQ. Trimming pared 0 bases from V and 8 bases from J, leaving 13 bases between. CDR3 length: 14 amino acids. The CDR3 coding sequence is TGCGCCAGCAGCTTGGATTTCGGACTCGGTACGCAGTATTTT. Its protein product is CASSLDFGLGTQYF.

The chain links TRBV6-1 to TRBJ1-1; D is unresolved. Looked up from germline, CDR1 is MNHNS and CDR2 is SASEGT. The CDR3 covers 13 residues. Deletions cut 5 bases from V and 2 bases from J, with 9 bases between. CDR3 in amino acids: CASSMTRNTEAFF. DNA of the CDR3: TGTGCCAGCAGTATGACGCGAAACACTGAAGCTTTCTTT.

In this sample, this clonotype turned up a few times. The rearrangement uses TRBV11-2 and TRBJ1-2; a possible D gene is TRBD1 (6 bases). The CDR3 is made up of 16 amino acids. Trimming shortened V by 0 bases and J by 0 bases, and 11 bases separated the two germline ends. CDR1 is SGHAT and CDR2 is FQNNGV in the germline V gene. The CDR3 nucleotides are TGTGCCAGCAGCTTAGATTTTTGGACAGCTAACTATGGCTACACCTTC. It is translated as CASSLDFWTANYGYTF.

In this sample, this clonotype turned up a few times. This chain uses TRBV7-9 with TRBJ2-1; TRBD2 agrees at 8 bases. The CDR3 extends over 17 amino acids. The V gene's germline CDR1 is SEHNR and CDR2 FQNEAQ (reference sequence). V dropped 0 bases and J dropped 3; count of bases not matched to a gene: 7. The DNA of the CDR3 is TGTGCCAGCAGCTTAGCTTCCGGGACTAGTGTCTACAATGAGCAGTTCTTC. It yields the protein CASSLASGTSVYNEQFF.

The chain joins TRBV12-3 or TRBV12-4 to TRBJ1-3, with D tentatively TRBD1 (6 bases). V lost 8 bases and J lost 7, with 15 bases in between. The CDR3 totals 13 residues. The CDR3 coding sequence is TGTGCCAGCGATCTATGGACAGACAACACCATATATTTT. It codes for CASDLWTDNTIYF.

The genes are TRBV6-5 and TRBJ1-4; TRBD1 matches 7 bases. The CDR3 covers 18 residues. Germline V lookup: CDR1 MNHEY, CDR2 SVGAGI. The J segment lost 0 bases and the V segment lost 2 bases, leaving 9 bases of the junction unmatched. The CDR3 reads CASSYGTDGLATNEKLFF. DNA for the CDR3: TGTGCCAGCAGTTACGGGACAGACGGCCTTGCAACTAATGAAAAACTGTTTTTT.

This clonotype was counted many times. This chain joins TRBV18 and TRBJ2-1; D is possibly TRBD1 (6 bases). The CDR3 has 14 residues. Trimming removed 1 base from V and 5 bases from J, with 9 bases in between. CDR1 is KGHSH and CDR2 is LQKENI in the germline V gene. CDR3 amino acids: CASSPRYRDNEQFF. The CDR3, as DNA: TGTGCCAGCTCACCACGATACAGGGACAATGAGCAGTTCTTC.